Each of the 29 T cell receptor beta chains below was sequenced from the same sample in a study of low-dose radiotherapy and immunotherapy resistance in tumors. Described time point: after trial treatment. Treatment: LDRT plus nivolumab, ipilimumab, low-dose cyclophosphamide and aspirin (RACIN trial). Primers used for first-strand cDNA, a TRAV- and TRBV-specific set, covered both alpha and beta chains. The authors ran about 20 PCR cycles to amplify TCRs with a constant-region primer and V-primer adapter. MiXCR, run by TCRdb on the reads, gives a single entry per CDR3 protein. The sample consists of under 95,000 distinct CDR3 sequences, less than 20% of them appearing once. The material was PBMCs, obtained after low-dose radiotherapy plus immunotherapy. These receptor sequences come from a male donor with prostate cancer.

This clonotype was observed at least ten times. J is TRBJ2-3 and V is TRBV28; tentatively, D is TRBD1 or TRBD2 (5 bases each). The CDR3 runs to 13 residues. Germline CDR1 reads MDHEN; CDR2 reads SYDVKM. The V and J ends lost 8 bases and 2 bases respectively, with 11 bases between them. The CDR3 loop is CASSGDPTDTQYF. The DNA for the CDR3 is TGTGCCAGCTCCGGGGACCCCACAGATACGCAGTATTTT.

Many counts were recorded for this clonotype. The chain couples TRBV18 to TRBJ1-3; D gene uncertain. The CDR3 is 13 amino acids. The V end lost 3 bases, the J end lost 6 bases, and 9 bases lay between the germline ends. Germline CDR1 and CDR2: KGHSH and LQKENI. The CDR3 here is CASSPGKENTIYF. Written as DNA, the CDR3 is TGTGCCAGCTCACCGGGGAAGGAAAACACCATATATTTT.

This clonotype was recorded at least ten times. The rearrangement links TRBV7-9 to TRBJ2-7, with 7 positions matching TRBD1. This CDR3 has 14 residues. Germline assignment: CDR1 SEHNR and CDR2 FQNEAQ (reference sequence). Losses at the gene ends were 6 bases for V and 1 base for J; bases not matched to a gene: 6. CDR3 residues: CASSTPGQSYEQYF. The CDR3, as DNA: TGTGCCAGCAGTACTCCGGGACAGTCCTACGAGCAGTACTTC.

This clonotype was found many times. This chain uses TRBV2 with TRBJ1-5; D is undetermined. The CDR3 has 15 residues. Germline lookup yields CDR1 SNHLY and CDR2 FYNNEI. The ends were cut back, 3 bases at V and 3 bases at J, with 12 bases in the middle. CDR3 nucleotide sequence: TGTGCCAGCAGTGATGCGGCGGGATACAATCAGCCCCAGCATTTT. It encodes CASSDAAGYNQPQHF.

Turning to this clonotype: Given a far larger clone just one base away, this is likely a sequencing read error. This chain joins TRBV11-3 and TRBJ2-1; D may be TRBD2 (6 bases). The length of the CDR3 is 15 residues. The V gene's germline CDR1 is SGHNT and CDR2 YENEEA. The chain's CDR3 is CANSLERPARGEQFF. CDR3 coding DNA: TGTGCCAACAGCTTAGAGCGGCCGGCCCGGGGGGAGCAGTTCTTC.

The chain recombines TRBV6-8 with TRBJ1-3; D not certain. Germline V gene lookup returns CDR1 MNHGY and CDR2 SAAAGT. V was shortened by 6 bases and J by 0 bases, with 12 bases between the two germline ends. The CDR3 extends over 15 amino acids. The CDR3 loop is CASSQGRHSGNTIYF. CDR3 nucleotide sequence: TGTGCCAGCAGCCAAGGCCGCCACTCTGGAAACACCATATATTTT.

This clonotype was counted ten times or more. This chain uses TRBV10-3 with TRBJ2-2; 7 nucleotides agree with TRBD1. There are 14 residues in the CDR3. Trimming took 10 bases from V and 2 from J; bases not matched to a gene: 7. Germline V gives CDR1 ENHRY, CDR2 SYGVKD. The CDR3, as DNA: TGTGCCAGTCGACAGGGAGATAACACCGGGGAGCTGTTTTTT. Protein product: CASRQGDNTGELFF.

The chain uses TRBV5-1 and TRBJ2-2; D unclear. CDR1 and CDR2 (germline): SGHRS, YFSETQ. There are 13 residues in the CDR3. V was shortened by 7 bases and J by 3 bases, with 10 bases between the two germline ends. The chain's CDR3 is CASFRRDTGELFF. The CDR3 nucleotides are TGCGCCAGCTTTCGACGGGACACCGGGGAGCTGTTTTTT.

This clonotype was found a few times. CDR3 DNA: TGTGCCTCAAGGACGGGAGCATCGTACGAGCAGTACTTC. As protein: CASRTGASYEQYF. The chain employs TRBV10-3 and TRBJ2-7; TRBD2 might be the D (6 bases). The CDR3 length is 13 residues. V shed 11 bases and J shed 4 bases, with 18 bases lying between them. In germline, CDR1 is ENHRY, CDR2 SYGVKD.

The sample holds many counts of this clonotype. The J gene is TRBJ2-7, the V gene TRBV28; 9 bases agree with TRBD1. The germline V gene has CDR1 MDHEN and CDR2 SYDVKM. The CDR3 spans 15 residues. J lost 3 bases, V lost 4 bases, and 7 bases had no gene match. The CDR3 DNA sequence: TGTGCCAGCAGTTCCGACAGGGGGGGTTTCTACGAGCAGTACTTC. Amino acid sequence: CASSSDRGGFYEQYF.

V is TRBV13 and J is TRBJ2-2; D is unresolved. The CDR3 extends over 13 amino acids. V was trimmed by 5 bases and J by 2 bases, leaving 6 bases between them. Germline V CDR1 and CDR2: PRHDT, FYEKMQ (reference sequence). The CDR3 protein is CASSTVNTGELFF. DNA for the CDR3: TGTGCCAGCAGCACCGTCAACACCGGGGAGCTGTTTTTT.

This clonotype has at least ten counts. One end of the junction fails to match germline, which may point to a read error. The V and J genes are TRBV5-1 and TRBJ2-3; either TRBD1 or TRBD2 may supply D (5 bases each). The germline CDR1 and CDR2 sequences are SGHRS and YFSETQ. CDR3 length equals 14 residues. CDR3 region: CASSLGDSTDTQYF. For the CDR3, the DNA is TGTGCCAGCAGCTTAGGGGACAGCACAGATACGCAGTATTTT. The whole variable domain, filled in from reference TRBV5-1 and TRBJ2-3, reads KAGVTQTPRYLIKTRGQQVTLSCSPISGHRSVSWYQQTPGQGLQFLFEYFSETQRNKGNFPGRFSGRQFSNSRSEMNVSTLELGDSALYLCASSLGDSTDTQYFGPGTRLTVL.

This clonotype has a count of ten or more. The chain carries TRBV11-1 and TRBJ2-7; 7 bases are a match to TRBD1. V lost 2 bases to trimming and J lost 2 bases; unmatched junction nucleotides: 6. The CDR3 length is 15 residues. CDR1 and CDR2 (germline): SGHAT, FQDESV (reference sequence). The DNA of the CDR3 is TGTGCCAGCAGCTTACCCGGACAGGCCGCCTACGAGCAGTACTTC. Its translation: CASSLPGQAAYEQYF.

The sample holds many counts of this clonotype. The chain combines TRBV6-6 with TRBJ1-6; 7 bases are a match to TRBD1. The V gene end was trimmed by 9 bases and the J gene end by 5 bases; junction bases not matched to a gene: 10. The CDR3 consists of 15 residues. Germline V lookup: CDR1 MNHNY, CDR2 SVGAGI (reference sequence). The CDR3, as DNA: TGTGCCAGTACCACCGGGACAGATAATAATTCACCCCTCCACTTT. As protein: CASTTGTDNNSPLHF.

In its sample, this clonotype was seen many times. This chain links TRBV29-1 with TRBJ2-7, with 7 positions matching TRBD1. The germline gives CDR1 SQVTM, CDR2 ANQGSEA. The CDR3 contains 12 residues. After removal of 8 bases from V and 7 bases from J, the junction contained 11 bases not matched to a gene. The CDR3 region is CSYRGASWEQYF. The CDR3 nucleotides are TGCAGCTACAGGGGCGCCAGCTGGGAGCAGTACTTC.

This clonotype was seen many times. The chain is built from TRBV7-9 and TRBJ2-1, with 7 bases lining up with TRBD1. J gave up 6 bases and V 5 bases, and 7 bases lay outside the gene matches. The CDR3 sequence is 14 residues long. Germline CDR1 SEHNR, CDR2 FQNEAQ (reference sequence). CDR3 region: CASSLTGTVNEQFF. The CDR3 region has the DNA TGTGCCAGCAGCCTTACCGGGACAGTCAATGAGCAGTTCTTC.

With respect to this clonotype: With a far larger clone one base away, a read error is the likely cause. The CDR3 nucleotides read TGTGCCAGCAGGCTAGCGGGAGGGCCAGGTGAGCAGTACTTC. This sequence encodes CASRLAGGPGEQYF. The chain recombines TRBV28 with TRBJ2-7; 12 bases fit TRBD2. Per germline, CDR1 MDHEN and CDR2 SYDVKM. This CDR3 has 14 amino acids. Losses at the gene ends were 6 bases for V and 7 bases for J; bases not matched to a gene: 7.

This clonotype was picked up many times. V gene TRBV28 combines with J gene TRBJ2-1; no reliable D call. V lost 3 bases and J 5 bases, leaving 14 bases between the germline ends. Germline V gene sequence: CDR1 MDHEN, CDR2 SYDVKM. This CDR3 spans 15 amino acids. For the CDR3, the DNA is TGTGCCAGCAGTTTTCCCCGGGCAGGCCACAATGAGCAGTTCTTC. Protein product: CASSFPRAGHNEQFF.

CDR3 sequence: CASSPIGTAKGNEQFF. The DNA of the CDR3 is TGTGCCAGCAGCCCTATCGGGACGGCGAAGGGGAATGAGCAGTTCTTC. The V and J genes are TRBV6-6 and TRBJ2-1; TRBD1 or TRBD2 may be the D gene (5 bases each). V was clipped by 6 bases and J by 7 bases, with 22 bases between them. The V gene's germline CDR1 is MNHNY and CDR2 SVGAGI (reference sequence). The CDR3 contains 16 residues.

About this clonotype itself: Given a far larger clone just one base away, this is likely a sequencing read error. J is TRBJ2-7 and V is TRBV28; tentatively, D is TRBD1 (5 bases). The germline CDR1 and CDR2 sequences are MDHEN and SYDVKM. V lost 4 bases and J lost 7, with 20 bases in between. CDR3 length equals 15 residues. CDR3 loop: CASSYVTGPRNEQYF. CDR3 nucleotide sequence: TGTGCCAGCAGTTATGTCACAGGCCCACGCAATGAGCAGTACTTC.

There are many counts of this clonotype. The V call is TRBV7-2, the J call TRBJ2-2, with D maybe TRBD1 (6 bases). Germline assignment: CDR1 SGHTA and CDR2 FQGNSA. With 6 bases removed from V and 6 bases from J, the gap between germline ends came to 11 bases. The CDR3 is 13 residues long. This CDR3 reads CASSFRGAGELFF. CDR3 bases: TGTGCCAGCAGTTTCAGGGGCGCCGGGGAGCTGTTTTTT.

This clonotype has ten or more counts. The chain recombines TRBV4-2 with TRBJ2-7; 7 bases align to TRBD2. This CDR3 contains 16 residues. The V segment lost 1 base and the J segment 2 bases; nucleotides outside the gene matches: 8. Germline CDR1 reads LGHNA; CDR2 reads YNFKEQ. CDR3 residues: CASSQVPSGAPYEQYF. As DNA, the CDR3 is TGTGCCAGCAGCCAAGTCCCTAGCGGCGCCCCCTACGAGCAGTACTTC.

This clonotype has ten or more counts. This sequence joins TRBV7-2 and TRBJ2-3; 10 bases are a match to TRBD2. Trimming removed 4 bases from V and 5 bases from J; junction bases left unmatched: 6. Germline V lookup: CDR1 SGHTA, CDR2 FQGNSA. The CDR3 runs to 15 residues. DNA for the CDR3: TGTGCCAGCAGCTCGGGAGCGGGAGGGGTAGATACGCAGTATTTT. As protein: CASSSGAGGVDTQYF.

The sample holds many counts of this clonotype. V usage is TRBV27 and J usage is TRBJ2-7, with D perhaps TRBD1 or TRBD2 (5 bases each). Trimming shortened V by 0 bases and J by 2 bases, and 8 bases separated the two germline ends. The CDR3 length is 14 residues. Germline loops: CDR1 MNHEY, CDR2 SMNVEV (reference sequence). The CDR3 coding sequence is TGTGCCAGCAGTTTATCGTGGGGGACCTACGAGCAGTACTTC. Translated, it gives CASSLSWGTYEQYF.

At least ten counts were recorded for this clonotype. The genes are TRBV20-1 and TRBJ1-5; D gene unclear. The CDR3 length is 11 residues. Trimming shortened V by 0 bases and J by 9 bases, and 6 bases separated the two germline ends. Germline V gene data show CDR1 as DFQATT and CDR2 as SNEGSKA (reference sequence). The CDR3 spells CSARETGPQHF. In DNA, the CDR3 is TGCAGTGCTAGAGAAACGGGGCCCCAGCATTTT.

This clonotype was counted many times. The chain has TRBV29-1 and TRBJ2-3, with 7 nucleotides matching TRBD1. This CDR3 has 13 amino acids. Germline trimming cut 6 bases from V and 4 bases from J; bases unmatched to any gene: 7. CDR1 and CDR2 from the germline V gene are SQVTM and ANQGSEA. Here the CDR3 reads CSVRQGGADTQYF. The CDR3 DNA sequence: TGCAGCGTCCGACAGGGTGGGGCAGATACGCAGTATTTT.

To note about this clonotype: The DNA is left out, because the CDR3 cannot be placed on it with certainty; the CDR3 is given as TCRdb lists it. The chain combines TRBV5-1 with TRBJ1-4. The CDR3 sequence runs 14 residues, both termini included. Germline assignment: CDR1 SGHRS and CDR2 YFSETQ. The chain's CDR3 is CASSLGEREKLFFF.

This clonotype was detected only a few times. A much larger clone differs from this one at a single base, so this may be a read error. This chain links TRBV4-1 with TRBJ1-4; a possible D gene is TRBD1 (6 bases). The CDR3 has 17 residues. CDR1 is MGHRA, CDR2 YSYEKL, per germline. CDR3 nucleotides: TGCACCAGCAGCCAAGGTATTCTTACAGGGTTGGATGAAAAACTGTTTTTT. Encoded protein: CTSSQGILTGLDEKLFF.

On this clonotype itself: A far larger clone is one base from this, pointing to a likely read error. The V and J genes are TRBV24-1 and TRBJ2-7; no reliable D call. Germline V CDR1 and CDR2: KGHDR, SFDVKD. The CDR3 contains 16 residues. Trimming removed 4 bases at V and 7 bases at J, with 22 bases between. The DNA of the CDR3 is TGTGCCACCAGTGACCCGACTCCGAGCTCCTACAATGAGCAGTACTTC. Translating it yields CATSDPTPSSYNEQYF.